A selection of T cell receptor beta chains follows, all from one sample in a study of radiation and T cells in renal cell carcinoma. This table comes from immunoSEQ multiplex PCR, and its TCRdb copy is limited to in-frame clones, with some not included. This table has tens of thousands of clones, just over 85% appearing once. The specimen was blood, collected from a patient whose treatment included radiotherapy and nephrectomy. These receptors originate from a woman aged 50 to 60 with renal cell carcinoma. The CDR3 runs from the conserved cysteine through the conserved F or W. D genes are given only for firm matches. A row's size may be missing; if present it is once, few, many or a size class.

v_call	d_call	j_call	clone_size	cdr3_aa	cdr3_nt
TRBV9	NA	TRBJ2-7	NA	CASSSQSYEQYF	TGTGCCAGCAGCTCCCAATCCTACGAGCAGTACTTC
TRBV6-1	NA	TRBJ1-2	NA	CASRNMVDYGYTF	TGTGCCAGCAGGAATATGGTGGACTATGGCTACACCTTC
TRBV7-8	NA	TRBJ1-5	NA	CASSLSGPGGQPQHF	TGTGCCAGCAGCTTATCGGGACCCGGGGGGCAGCCCCAGCATTTT
TRBV7-9	TRBD2	TRBJ2-5	NA	CASSTLAGQETQYF	TGTGCCAGCAGCACACTAGCGGGACAAGAGACCCAGTACTTC
TRBV15	NA	TRBJ2-3	once	CATSRDNSVQYF	TGTGCCACCAGCAGAGATAATAGCGTTCAGTATTTT
TRBV6-6	TRBD1	TRBJ2-3	NA	CASSYLGQGFADTQYF	TGTGCCAGCAGTTACCTGGGACAGGGGTTCGCAGATACGCAGTATTTT
TRBV28	NA	TRBJ1-3	NA	CASSLVGLLSGNTIYF	TGTGCCAGCAGTTTGGTGGGACTTCTCTCTGGAAACACCATATATTTT
TRBV23-1	TRBD2	TRBJ2-3	NA	CASSQSGGGRADSTDTQYF	TGCGCCAGCAGTCAATCGGGGGGCGGGAGGGCCGATAGCACAGATACGCAGTATTTT
TRBV30	TRBD1	TRBJ1-2	NA	CAWSFTGARDYGYTF	TGTGCCTGGAGTTTCACAGGGGCTCGTGACTATGGCTACACCTTC
TRBV30	NA	TRBJ2-3	few	CAWSGAVQGRVTDTQYF	TGTGCCTGGAGTGGGGCAGTACAGGGCAGGGTCACAGATACGCAGTATTTT
TRBV11-2	TRBD2	TRBJ2-3	NA	CASRRAGALPDTQYF	TGTGCCAGCCGGCGGGCGGGAGCGCTCCCAGATACGCAGTATTTT
TRBV7-2	NA	TRBJ2-5	NA	CASSLVGNVETQYF	TGTGCCAGCAGCTTAGTTGGCAACGTAGAGACCCAGTACTTC
TRBV27	NA	TRBJ1-5	NA	CASSLSSGNQPQHF	TGTGCCAGCAGTTTATCGAGTGGCAATCAGCCCCAGCATTTT
TRBV7-2	TRBD1	TRBJ1-3	NA	CASSRGQVNSGNTIYF	TGTGCCAGCAGCCGGGGACAGGTCAACTCTGGAAACACCATATATTTT
TRBV7-3	NA	TRBJ2-2	few	CASSLPGGELFF	TGTGCCAGCAGCTTACCGGGAGGGGAGCTGTTTTTT
TRBV10-1	NA	TRBJ1-2	NA	CASSSGNYGYTF	TGCGCCTCTTCGTCGGGTAACTATGGCTACACCTTC
TRBV7-9	NA	TRBJ2-5	NA	CASSSYPQETQYF	TGTGCCAGCAGCAGTTACCCACAAGAGACCCAGTACTTC
TRBV9	TRBD1	TRBJ2-2	once	CASSDGQGVLTGELFF	TGTGCCAGCAGTGATGGACAGGGGGTTCTCACCGGGGAGCTGTTTTTT
TRBV5-5	NA	TRBJ1-5	NA	CATGERGNQPQHF	TGTGCCACCGGGGAAAGGGGCAATCAGCCCCAGCATTTT
TRBV7-2	TRBD1	TRBJ1-2	NA	CASSQSGQPAYGYTF	TGTGCCAGCAGCCAATCGGGACAGCCCGCCTATGGCTACACCTTC